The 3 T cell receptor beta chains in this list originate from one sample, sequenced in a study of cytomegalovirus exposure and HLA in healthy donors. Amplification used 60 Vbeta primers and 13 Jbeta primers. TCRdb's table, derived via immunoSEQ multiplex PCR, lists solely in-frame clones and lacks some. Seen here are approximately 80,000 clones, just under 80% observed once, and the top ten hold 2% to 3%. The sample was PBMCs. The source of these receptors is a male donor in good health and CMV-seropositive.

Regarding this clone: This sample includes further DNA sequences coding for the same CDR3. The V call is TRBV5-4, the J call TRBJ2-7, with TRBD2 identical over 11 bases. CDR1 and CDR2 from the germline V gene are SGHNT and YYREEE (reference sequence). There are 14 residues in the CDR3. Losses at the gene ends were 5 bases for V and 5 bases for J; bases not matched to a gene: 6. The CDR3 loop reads CASRLAGGPHEQYF. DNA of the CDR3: TGTGCCAGCAGATTAGCGGGAGGGCCGCACGAGCAGTACTTC.

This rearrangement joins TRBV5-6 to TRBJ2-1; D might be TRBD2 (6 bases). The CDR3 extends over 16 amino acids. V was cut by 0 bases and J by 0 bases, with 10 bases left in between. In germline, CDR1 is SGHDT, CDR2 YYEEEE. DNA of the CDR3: TGTGCCAGCAGCTTGGGGACTATCATCTCCTACAATGAGCAGTTCTTC. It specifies CASSLGTIISYNEQFF.

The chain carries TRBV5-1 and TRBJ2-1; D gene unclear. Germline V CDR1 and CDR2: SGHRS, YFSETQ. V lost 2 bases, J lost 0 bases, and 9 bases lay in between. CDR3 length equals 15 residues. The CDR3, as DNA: TGCGCCAGCAGCTTCGGGTTGAGCTCCTACAATGAGCAGTTCTTC. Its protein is CASSFGLSSYNEQFF.